The sequence of this TCR beta chain was determined in a study of T cells in Graves' hyperthyroidism and ophthalmopathy. Across the study: Peripheral blood collection took place at initial diagnosis, before any treatment.

As for this clonotype: Its antigen is undetermined.

Study-wide results and caveats: Blood shared most expanded thyroid clonotypes above 0.001.

The CDR3 regions of TCR beta were amplified from RNA transcripts. RT-PCR in the first round (using the HTBI primer set) targeted the TCR CDR3. Each CDR3 protein gets one entry after TCRdb re-called the multiplex PCR reads with MiXCR. The data show around 340,000 distinct CDR3 sequences, around a sixth seen once. Newly diagnosed patients aged 18 to 65 had hyperthyroidism of under 2 months' duration. Together with thyroid ultrasound, orbital computed tomography, serum thyroxine and TRAb, clinical symptoms were used for diagnoses. This TCR was sampled from a woman aged 45-65 years with Graves' hyperthyroidism. Sequenced: blood.

The CDR3 sequence is CASSQRQNTEAFF. Written as DNA, the CDR3 is TGCGCCAGCAGCCAAAGACAAAACACTGAAGCTTTCTTT. The V gene is TRBV5-1, the J gene TRBJ1-1; D is undetermined. There are 13 residues in the CDR3. Deletions cut 4 bases from V and 2 bases from J, with 9 bases between. The germline CDR1 and CDR2 sequences are SGHRS and YFSETQ.